This TCR beta chain was found in a study of beta chain features in type 1 diabetes. General study points: Within each of all four CD4+ subsets, Type 1 diabetes patients had TCRB CDR3s that were moderately but significantly shorter.

The V end lost 4 bases, the J end lost 2 bases, and 2 bases lay between the germline ends. The CDR3 is 11 amino acids. The germline CDR1 and CDR2 sequences are SGHNT and YYREEE (reference sequence). This clone was observed a handful of times. The antigen remains unidentified. This sequence may be a read error, since a much larger clone differs from it by one base. The isolated RNA, all of it, was reverse transcribed, so expressed TCRB transcripts were what got sequenced. Produced via immunoSEQ multiplex PCR; TCRdb's table is partial and in-frame only. The sample holds under 850,000 clones, 10% to 15% seen once. Sorting of CD4+ naive, central memory, regulatory and stem cell-like memory cells was performed via CD45RO/CCR7/CD25/CD127/CD95/CD27.

The chain has TRBV5-4 and TRBJ2-3; no clear D. Source material: naive CD4+ T cells from blood. This clonotype was obtained from a man between 18 and 29 years old with type 1 diabetes. The CDR3 DNA sequence: TGTGCCAGCAGCCTCACAGATACGCAGTATTTT. As protein: CASSLTDTQYF. The entire variable domain, with the rest obtained from reference TRBV5-4 and TRBJ2-3, is as follows: ETGVTQSPTHLIKTRGQQVTLRCSSQSGHNTVSWYQQALGQGPQFIFQYYREEENGRGNFPPRFSGLQFPNYSSELNVNALELDDSALYLCASSLTDTQYFGPGTRLTVL.